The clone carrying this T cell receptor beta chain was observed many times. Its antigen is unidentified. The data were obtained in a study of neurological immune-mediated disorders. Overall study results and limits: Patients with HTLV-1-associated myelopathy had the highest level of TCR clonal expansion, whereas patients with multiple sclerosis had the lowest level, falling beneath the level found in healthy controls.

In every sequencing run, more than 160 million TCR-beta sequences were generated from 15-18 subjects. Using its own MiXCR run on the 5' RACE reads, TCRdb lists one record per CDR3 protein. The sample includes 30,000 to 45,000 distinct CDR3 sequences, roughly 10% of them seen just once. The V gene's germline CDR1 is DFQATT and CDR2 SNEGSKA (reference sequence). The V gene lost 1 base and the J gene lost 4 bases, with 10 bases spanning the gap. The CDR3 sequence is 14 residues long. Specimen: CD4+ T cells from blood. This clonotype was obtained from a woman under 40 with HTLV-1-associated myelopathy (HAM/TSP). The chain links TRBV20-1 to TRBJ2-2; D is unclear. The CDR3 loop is CSARALPSTGELFF. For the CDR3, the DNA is TGCAGTGCTAGAGCCCTACCAAGCACCGGGGAGCTGTTTTTT.